This TCR beta chain emerged from a study of OX40 agonist ivuxolimab in advanced cancers. Study overall: Participants could have had prior anti-PD-1, anti-PD-L1 or anti-CTLA-4 therapy, and less than 45% had some. Whole-study findings and limits: At doses 0.1 to 3.0 mg/kg, CD4+ and CD8+ clones expanded.

This CDR3 has 16 amino acids. Per the germline V gene, CDR1 is LGHNA and CDR2 is YNFKEQ. With 3 bases removed from V and 2 bases from J, the gap between germline ends came to 15 bases. As for this clone: The antigen is unknown.

Clones were read by immunoSEQ multiplex PCR, and TCRdb kept only the in-frame ones, dropping some. This sample carries about 76,000 clones, 85% to 90% of them seen once, and the ten largest clones take 10% to 15%. Exclusion of a patient followed from autoimmune disease history or systemic immunosuppression. Peripheral blood came from all dose cohorts at three timepoints. The material was CD4+ or CD8+ T cells sorted from blood, obtained in a trial of the OX40 agonist ivuxolimab. The chain joins TRBV4-2 to TRBJ2-3, with D perhaps TRBD1 or TRBD2 (5 bases each). The TCR was taken from an adult with an advanced solid tumor such as melanoma, head and neck, liver or kidney cancer. In DNA form, the CDR3 reads TGTGCCAGCAGCCAGGGGGTCGTAAGGGACACAGATACGCAGTATTTT. Translated, it gives CASSQGVVRDTDTQYF.